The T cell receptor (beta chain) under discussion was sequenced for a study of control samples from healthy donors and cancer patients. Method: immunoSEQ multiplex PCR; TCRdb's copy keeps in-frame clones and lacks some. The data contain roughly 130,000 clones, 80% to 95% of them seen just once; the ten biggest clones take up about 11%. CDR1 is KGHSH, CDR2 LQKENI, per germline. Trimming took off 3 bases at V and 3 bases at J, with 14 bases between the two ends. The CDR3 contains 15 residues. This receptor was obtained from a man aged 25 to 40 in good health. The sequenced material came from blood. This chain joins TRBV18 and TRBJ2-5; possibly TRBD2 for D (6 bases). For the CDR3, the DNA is TGTGCCAGCTCACCGAGAGACGGGGGAAAAGAGACCCAGTACTTC. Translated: CASSPRDGGKETQYF.